This T cell receptor (beta chain) derives from a study of T cell repertoires in cytomegalovirus infection. Study-level information: CMV epitopes in the study were HLA-C-restricted (recently identified) and HLA-B-restricted (well studied). Public TCR beta signatures were indicative of both CMV infection and a matching HLA type.

This clonotype occurred many times. Its matching antigen is unknown. This CDR3 has 14 amino acids. V lost 1 base and J 4 bases, leaving 7 bases between the germline ends. The germline CDR1 and CDR2 sequences are SGHTA and FQGTGA. Whole-study findings and limits: HLA-C-restricted TCR beta clonotypes specific for CMV led the ex vivo response.

Each CDR3 protein is one row after TCRdb ran MiXCR on the reads. The sample includes 650,000 to 850,000 distinct CDR3 sequences, 29% of them seen just once. The chain links TRBV7-3 to TRBJ1-4, with no clear D. Source: cultured CD8+ T cells from PBMCs, taken from culture after CMV antigen stimulation. This clonotype originated in a human donor in good health (CMV status not recorded). Some clones in this sample may be carry-over from other donors' samples. The DNA for the CDR3 is TGTGCCAGCAGCTTAAATGCCAGTAATGAAAAACTGTTTTTT. Residues: CASSLNASNEKLFF.